The 20 T cell receptor beta chains listed next were all sequenced from one sample in a study of identical twins. MiXCR, applied by TCRdb to the 5' RACE reads, yields one record per CDR3 protein. Here the sample spans hundreds of thousands of distinct CDR3 sequences, approximately 18% being singletons. This sample was shared with a second study, whose subject was T cells expressing NK-cell markers.

Sequenced material: PBMCs. The origin of the receptors is a woman in her late teens or twenties in good health.

The rearrangement uses TRBV20-1 and TRBJ2-5; D call uncertain. Germline V lookup: CDR1 DFQATT, CDR2 SNEGSKA (reference sequence). Trimming cost V 6 bases and J 7 bases, with 21 bases left between them. The CDR3 totals 14 residues. The CDR3 region is CSAHTRLSIGTQYF. DNA of the CDR3: TGCAGTGCCCACACCAGGCTTTCTATAGGGACCCAGTACTTC.

This clonotype has more than one count but fewer than ten. The chain has TRBV2 and TRBJ1-6; D is unclear. CDR3 length: 12 residues. V gave up 8 bases and J gave up 10 bases, with 12 bases separating them. Looked up from germline, CDR1 is SNHLY and CDR2 is FYNNEI. The CDR3 spells CASCGVDSPLHF. CDR3 DNA sequence: TGTGCCAGCTGTGGGGTTGACTCACCCCTCCACTTT.

This clonotype has only a few counts. The V call is TRBV5-1, the J call TRBJ2-3; 9 bases align to TRBD2. Trimming cost V 1 base and J 6 bases; bases outside gene matches: 3. The germline CDR1 and CDR2 sequences are SGHRS and YFSETQ. The CDR3 covers 14 residues. This CDR3 is CASSLIAGEDTQYF. As DNA, the CDR3 is TGCGCCAGCAGCTTGATAGCGGGGGAGGATACGCAGTATTTT. Full variable domain (missing parts from reference TRBV5-1 and TRBJ2-3): KAGVTQTPRYLIKTRGQQVTLSCSPISGHRSVSWYQQTPGQGLQFLFEYFSETQRNKGNFPGRFSGRQFSNSRSEMNVSTLELGDSALYLCASSLIAGEDTQYFGPGTRLTVL.

This clonotype was seen a handful of times. This rearrangement joins TRBV20-1 to TRBJ1-1; 7 bases match TRBD1. V dropped 1 base and J dropped 0; count of bases not matched to a gene: 5. This CDR3 has 15 amino acids. Looked up from germline, CDR1 is DFQATT and CDR2 is SNEGSKA (reference sequence). DNA of the CDR3: TGCAGTGCTAGAGCCCAGGGACAGCTGAACACTGAAGCTTTCTTT. Translation gives CSARAQGQLNTEAFF.

This chain joins TRBV6-1 and TRBJ1-5; 9 bases align to TRBD1. With 8 bases clipped from V and 6 bases from J, the junction kept 5 bases outside the gene matches. CDR1 is MNHNS and CDR2 is SASEGT in the germline V gene. CDR3 length: 13 amino acids. This chain's CDR3 is CASGGQGVQPQHF. Here the CDR3 DNA reads TGTGCCAGCGGGGGACAGGGCGTTCAGCCCCAGCATTTT.

This clonotype was seen only a few times. CDR3 residues: CATGFAETQYF. CDR3 DNA: TGTGCCACCGGTTTCGCCGAGACCCAGTACTTC. The V call is TRBV10-3, the J call TRBJ2-5; no clear D. The ends were cut back, 10 bases at V and 5 bases at J, with 11 bases in the middle. This CDR3 contains 11 residues. Germline CDR1 reads ENHRY; CDR2 reads SYGVKD.

This clonotype was observed a few times. V usage is TRBV6-2 or TRBV6-3 and J usage is TRBJ2-4; TRBD2 might be the D (6 bases). The V gene's germline CDR1 is MNHEY and CDR2 SVGEGT. This CDR3 contains 15 residues. Trimming removed 4 bases from V and 4 bases from J, with 14 bases in between. CDR3 protein: CASSLIAEKKNIQYF. The CDR3 DNA reads TGTGCCAGCAGTTTAATAGCGGAGAAAAAAAACATTCAGTACTTC.

The chain combines TRBV7-8 with TRBJ2-2; TRBD2 agrees at 8 bases. Germline V gene data show CDR1 as SGHVS and CDR2 as FQNEAQ. The CDR3 runs to 18 residues. V was clipped by 8 bases and J by 0 bases; unmatched bases: 14. The CDR3 here is CASFPRLSGGANTGELFF. The CDR3 nucleotides read TGTGCCAGCTTCCCCAGGCTCAGCGGGGGAGCGAACACCGGGGAGCTGTTTTTT.

This clonotype was counted many times. The rearrangement links TRBV10-3 to TRBJ1-2, with 10 bases identical to TRBD1. With V trimmed by 3 bases and J by 5 bases, 6 bases remained unmatched. The CDR3 has 15 amino acids. Germline V gene sequence: CDR1 ENHRY, CDR2 SYGVKD. The CDR3 spells CAISDRDRGLYGYTF. CDR3 coding DNA: TGTGCCATCAGTGACCGGGACAGGGGTCTGTATGGCTACACCTTC.

This clonotype appeared many times. In DNA form, the CDR3 reads TGTGCCAGCAGCTTAGTGACTAGCGGATCCTACGAGCAGTACTTC. It codes for CASSLVTSGSYEQYF. This sequence joins TRBV7-9 and TRBJ2-7, with 9 bases aligning to TRBD2. With V trimmed by 1 base and J by 1 base, 2 bases remained unmatched. The length of the CDR3 is 15 residues. Germline V gene data show CDR1 as SEHNR and CDR2 as FQNEAQ (reference sequence).

This clonotype was seen a few times. The chain is built from TRBV20-1 and TRBJ2-1; TRBD1 is a possible D gene (5 bases). The V and J ends lost 3 bases and 1 base respectively, with 7 bases between them. The CDR3 loop spans 13 amino acids. Germline values: CDR1 DFQATT, CDR2 SNEGSKA (reference sequence). The CDR3 DNA is TGCAGTGCTAGGAGACAGTCCTACAATGAGCAGTTCTTC. Encoded protein: CSARRQSYNEQFF.

The rearrangement uses TRBV7-9 and TRBJ2-2; the D gene is possibly TRBD2 (5 bases). Trimming removed 4 bases at V and 4 bases at J, with 10 bases between. Per the germline V gene, CDR1 is SEHNR and CDR2 is FQNEAQ (reference sequence). The CDR3 is 14 residues long. The CDR3 sequence is CASSSQRSTGELFF. The CDR3 DNA is TGTGCCAGCAGCTCCCAGCGGTCCACCGGGGAGCTGTTTTTT.

The chain joins TRBV7-9 to TRBJ2-7, with D maybe TRBD2 (6 bases). Germline V gives CDR1 SEHNR, CDR2 FQNEAQ (reference sequence). The CDR3 covers 13 residues. V dropped 10 bases and J dropped 0 bases, with 13 bases sitting between them. The DNA for the CDR3 is TGTGCCACCTACCGGGACTCCTCCTACGAGCAGTACTTC. Protein product: CATYRDSSYEQYF.

This clonotype was seen at least ten times. This chain joins TRBV29-1 and TRBJ2-3; TRBD2 matches at 7 bases. J was trimmed by 3 bases and V by 5 bases; bases with no gene match: 2. The CDR3 loop spans 12 amino acids. CDR1 is SQVTM, CDR2 ANQGSEA, per germline. This CDR3 reads CSVLGGTDTQYF. In DNA form, the CDR3 reads TGCAGCGTTTTGGGGGGGACAGATACGCAGTATTTT.

The chain has TRBV7-8 and TRBJ2-7, with D possibly TRBD1 on 6 matching bases. The V end was cut by 4 bases, the J end by 4 bases, with 17 bases between. This CDR3 has 15 amino acids. Germline-derived CDR1 and CDR2 are SGHVS and FQNEAQ. The CDR3 reads CASSSTIRTAYEQYF. The CDR3, as DNA: TGTGCCAGCAGCTCAACGATACGGACAGCTTACGAGCAGTACTTC.

This clonotype was counted a single time. The chain joins TRBV9 to TRBJ2-7, with a weak D call TRBD2 (6 bases). Trimming took off 0 bases at V and 0 bases at J, with 13 bases between the two ends. Germline V CDR1 and CDR2: SGDLS, YYNGEE. The CDR3 has 16 residues. CDR3 protein: CASSVAGAFNSYEQYF. CDR3 bases: TGTGCCAGCAGCGTAGCGGGAGCTTTTAACTCCTACGAGCAGTACTTC.

This clonotype was observed a handful of times. The gene calls are TRBV27 and TRBJ2-7; tentative D call: TRBD2 (6 bases). V was clipped by 6 bases and J by 3 bases, with 21 bases between them. The CDR3 loop spans 16 amino acids. Germline lookup yields CDR1 MNHEY and CDR2 SMNVEV (reference sequence). The CDR3 region is CASSSQRDSPHYEQYF. The CDR3, as DNA: TGTGCCAGCAGCTCCCAACGGGACTCCCCACACTACGAGCAGTACTTC.

This clonotype was observed a few times. The chain recombines TRBV5-1 with TRBJ1-1; maybe TRBD1 (6 bases). Germline assignment: CDR1 SGHRS and CDR2 YFSETQ. Trimming pared 3 bases from V and 5 bases from J, leaving 8 bases between. The CDR3 is made up of 12 amino acids. In nucleotides, the CDR3 is TGCGCCAGCAGCTCAGGGGTGACTGAAGCTTTCTTT. This codes for CASSSGVTEAFF.

This clonotype occurred many times. The chain links TRBV12-3 or TRBV12-4 to TRBJ2-7; 8 bases map to TRBD2. Trimming took 3 bases from V and 3 from J; bases not matched to a gene: 7. The CDR3 covers 15 residues. The CDR3 loop is CASSLDGLASYEQYF. As DNA, the CDR3 is TGTGCCAGCAGTTTGGATGGACTAGCTAGCTACGAGCAGTACTTC.

J is TRBJ2-7 and V is TRBV12-3 or TRBV12-4, with D maybe TRBD1 (7 bases). The CDR3 loop spans 16 amino acids. Trimming left V 1 base short and J 4 bases short, with 17 bases between. The CDR3 coding sequence is TGTGCCAGCAGTTTAGGGAGGGGGCCCCTCCTTTACGAGCAGTACTTC. Its translation is CASSLGRGPLLYEQYF.